This TCR beta chain was retrieved from a study of OX40 agonist ivuxolimab in advanced cancers. Study summary: Patients were 82.7% male with ages roughly 20 to 80, mean 60.

Clones were sequenced by immunoSEQ multiplex PCR, and TCRdb holds only the in-frame ones, with some missing. Of 80,000 or so clones in the sample, approximately 85% are singletons; the top ten hold less than 2.5%. The source was CD4+ or CD8+ T cells sorted from blood, collected in a trial of the OX40 agonist ivuxolimab. This TCR derives from an adult with an advanced solid tumor such as melanoma, head and neck, liver or kidney cancer.

CDR3: CASTEGQGPHNEQFF. In DNA form, the CDR3 reads TGTGCCAGTACGGAGGGACAGGGACCCCACAATGAGCAGTTCTTC. The V call is TRBV19, the J call TRBJ2-1; 9 bases are a match to TRBD1. There are 15 residues in the CDR3. The junction had 9 bases not matched to a gene; V was cut back by 7 bases and J by 5 bases. Germline CDR1 is LNHDA and CDR2 is SQIVND (reference sequence).